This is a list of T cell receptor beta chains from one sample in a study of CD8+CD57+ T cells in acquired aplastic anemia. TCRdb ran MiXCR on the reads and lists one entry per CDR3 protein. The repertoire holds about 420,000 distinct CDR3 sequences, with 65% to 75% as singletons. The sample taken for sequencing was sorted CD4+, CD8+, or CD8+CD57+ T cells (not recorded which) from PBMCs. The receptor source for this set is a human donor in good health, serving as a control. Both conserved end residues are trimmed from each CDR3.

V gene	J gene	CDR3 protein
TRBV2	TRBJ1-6	ASSQQGLDNSPLH
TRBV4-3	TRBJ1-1	ASSQDRVVYTEAF
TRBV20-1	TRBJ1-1	SAETGGRTEAF
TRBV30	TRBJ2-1	AWSVGGLTNEQF
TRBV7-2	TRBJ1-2	ASSPGGQPYHEH
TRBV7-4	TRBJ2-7	ASSFPGLYGQY
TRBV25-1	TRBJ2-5	ASSVGVTVQDTQY
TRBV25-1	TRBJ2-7	ASSHNRGRSEQY
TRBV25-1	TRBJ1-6	ASSGSQEAYNSPLH
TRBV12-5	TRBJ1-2	ASGLVQGSGYGYT
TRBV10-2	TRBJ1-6	ASSDPHRGSPLH
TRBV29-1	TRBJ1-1	SVMDGNTEAF
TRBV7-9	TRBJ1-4	ASSPTGGNTKGS
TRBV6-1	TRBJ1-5	ASATTGSNQPQH
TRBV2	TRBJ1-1	ASSGTANTEAF
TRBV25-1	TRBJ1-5	ASGRPMDRGSNQPQH
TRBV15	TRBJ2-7	ATSRRDRGSVEQY
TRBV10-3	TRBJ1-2	SISESGQGVNYGYT
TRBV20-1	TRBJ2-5	SAQPVLETQY
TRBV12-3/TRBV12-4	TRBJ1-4	ASRIDYRTLTNEKLF
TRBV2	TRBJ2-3	ASLLGDTQY
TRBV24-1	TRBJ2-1	ATSDPQGANEQF
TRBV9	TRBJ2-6	ASSVVVGSGANVLT
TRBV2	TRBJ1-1	AAGTANTEAL
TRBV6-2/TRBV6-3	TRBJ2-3	ASSRLGEGTDTQY
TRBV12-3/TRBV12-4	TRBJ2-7	ATSNDRVGNEKY
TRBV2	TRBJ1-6	ASRPDSWDSPLH
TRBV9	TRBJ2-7	ASSVRRGETEYY